The rows below give T cell receptor beta chains drawn from one sample of a study of blood T cell repertoires in COVID-19. Measured with immunoSEQ multiplex PCR; TCRdb has only the in-frame clones, and not every one. The top ten hold approximately 2.1% of the sample, which has roughly 430,000 clones, approximately 91% seen once. What was sequenced was PBMCs or T cells enriched from blood (not recorded which). Source of these receptors: a woman aged 35 to 49 with acute COVID-19. CDR3s include the opening cysteine and the closing phenylalanine or tryptophan. Each record gives: D gene, V gene, clone size, J gene, CDR3 length, CDR3 protein, CDR3 DNA. D genes are given only for firm matches. Clone size is given for some rows only: seen once, a few or many times, or a class if the clone is expanded.

D gene: TRBD2; V gene: TRBV6-5; clone size: NA; J gene: TRBJ2-1; CDR3 length: 14; CDR3 protein: CASRPGLAGGEQFF; CDR3 DNA: TGTGCCAGCAGACCCGGACTAGCGGGGGGTGAGCAGTTCTTC
D gene: NA; V gene: TRBV11-3; clone size: NA; J gene: TRBJ2-5; CDR3 length: 15; CDR3 protein: CASSLVGIKGETQYF; CDR3 DNA: TGTGCCAGCAGCTTAGTCGGGATCAAGGGAGAGACCCAGTACTTC
D gene: NA; V gene: TRBV29-1; clone size: NA; J gene: TRBJ1-1; CDR3 length: 12; CDR3 protein: CSVGGANTEAFF; CDR3 DNA: TGCAGCGTTGGCGGGGCCAACACTGAAGCTTTCTTT
D gene: NA; V gene: TRBV27; clone size: NA; J gene: TRBJ1-5; CDR3 length: 15; CDR3 protein: CASSWGHPINQPQHF; CDR3 DNA: TGTGCCAGCAGTTGGGGACACCCAATCAATCAGCCCCAGCATTTT
D gene: NA; V gene: TRBV2; clone size: NA; J gene: TRBJ1-5; CDR3 length: 14; CDR3 protein: CATRDNYSNQPQHF; CDR3 DNA: TGTGCCACCAGGGACAATTATAGCAATCAGCCCCAGCATTTT
D gene: NA; V gene: TRBV5-6; clone size: NA; J gene: TRBJ2-7; CDR3 length: 16; CDR3 protein: CASSLGKIGVIYEQYF; CDR3 DNA: TGTGCCAGCAGCCTCGGTAAGATAGGGGTGATCTACGAGCAGTACTTC
D gene: NA; V gene: TRBV6-2/TRBV6-3; clone size: NA; J gene: TRBJ2-1; CDR3 length: 12; CDR3 protein: CASSISVPEQFF; CDR3 DNA: TGTGCCAGCAGCATTAGCGTGCCTGAGCAGTTCTTC
D gene: TRBD1; V gene: TRBV5-4; clone size: few; J gene: TRBJ2-5; CDR3 length: 15; CDR3 protein: CASSVQGAYQETQYF; CDR3 DNA: TGTGCCAGCAGCGTACAGGGGGCTTACCAAGAGACCCAGTACTTC
D gene: NA; V gene: TRBV4-1; clone size: few; J gene: TRBJ1-4; CDR3 length: 13; CDR3 protein: CASSQVRGEKLFF; CDR3 DNA: TGCGCCAGCAGCCAAGTTAGAGGGGAAAAACTGTTTTTT
D gene: NA; V gene: TRBV9; clone size: NA; J gene: TRBJ1-6; CDR3 length: 14; CDR3 protein: CASSVESDGSPLHF; CDR3 DNA: TGTGCCAGCAGCGTAGAGTCCGACGGGTCACCCCTCCACTTT
D gene: TRBD2; V gene: TRBV2; clone size: NA; J gene: TRBJ2-1; CDR3 length: 16; CDR3 protein: CASSSTSGVLLNEQFF; CDR3 DNA: TGTGCCAGCAGTTCAACTAGCGGGGTGTTGTTAAATGAGCAGTTCTTC
D gene: TRBD1; V gene: TRBV25-1; clone size: NA; J gene: TRBJ1-6; CDR3 length: 15; CDR3 protein: CASRPPGQNNSPLHF; CDR3 DNA: TGTGCCAGCAGACCTCCGGGACAGAATAATTCACCCCTCCACTTT
D gene: NA; V gene: TRBV19; clone size: NA; J gene: TRBJ1-2; CDR3 length: 13; CDR3 protein: CASSIPGLSGYTF; CDR3 DNA: TGTGCCAGTAGTATTCCAGGGCTAAGCGGCTACACCTTC
D gene: NA; V gene: TRBV6-1; clone size: NA; J gene: TRBJ2-2; CDR3 length: 16; CDR3 protein: CASSESAGVVTGELFF; CDR3 DNA: TGTGCCAGCAGTGAATCCGCAGGGGTCGTCACCGGGGAGCTGTTTTTT
D gene: NA; V gene: TRBV5-1; clone size: NA; J gene: TRBJ1-3; CDR3 length: 14; CDR3 protein: CASSLGSSGNTIYF; CDR3 DNA: TGCGCCAGCAGCTTGGGCAGCTCTGGAAACACCATATATTTT
D gene: TRBD1; V gene: TRBV3-1/TRBV3-2; clone size: NA; J gene: TRBJ2-3; CDR3 length: 16; CDR3 protein: CASSFDRDRDTDTQYF; CDR3 DNA: TGTGCCAGCAGTTTCGACCGGGACAGGGACACAGATACGCAGTATTTT
D gene: TRBD2; V gene: TRBV27; clone size: NA; J gene: TRBJ2-5; CDR3 length: 15; CDR3 protein: CASSRSGGAGETQYF; CDR3 DNA: TGTGCCAGCAGTCGGAGCGGGGGGGCTGGTGAGACCCAGTACTTC
D gene: NA; V gene: TRBV19; clone size: NA; J gene: TRBJ1-5; CDR3 length: 14; CDR3 protein: CASSNTGPSQPQHF; CDR3 DNA: TGTGCCAGTAGTAATACAGGGCCCAGTCAGCCCCAGCATTTT
D gene: TRBD1; V gene: TRBV4-2; clone size: NA; J gene: TRBJ1-6; CDR3 length: 15; CDR3 protein: CASSQGTGGNSPLHF; CDR3 DNA: TGTGCCAGCAGCCAAGGGACAGGGGGTAATTCACCCCTCCACTTT
D gene: NA; V gene: TRBV7-6; clone size: NA; J gene: TRBJ2-7; CDR3 length: 15; CDR3 protein: CASSGSGTHAYEQYF; CDR3 DNA: TGTGCCAGCAGCGGGTCCGGGACACACGCCTACGAGCAGTACTTC
D gene: NA; V gene: TRBV10-1; clone size: NA; J gene: TRBJ1-1; CDR3 length: 13; CDR3 protein: CASREMEDTEAFF; CDR3 DNA: TGCGCCAGCAGGGAGATGGAGGACACTGAAGCTTTCTTT
D gene: NA; V gene: TRBV25-1; clone size: NA; J gene: TRBJ1-6; CDR3 length: 18; CDR3 protein: CASSVSERGSSYNSPLHF; CDR3 DNA: TGTGCCAGCAGTGTGTCAGAAAGGGGGAGCTCCTATAATTCACCCCTCCACTTT
D gene: NA; V gene: TRBV19; clone size: NA; J gene: TRBJ1-5; CDR3 length: 14; CDR3 protein: CASSIELGAKPQHF; CDR3 DNA: TGTGCCAGTAGTATAGAGCTGGGGGCGAAGCCCCAGCATTTT
D gene: NA; V gene: TRBV6-5; clone size: NA; J gene: TRBJ2-5; CDR3 length: 15; CDR3 protein: CAGTFAGIPPETQYF; CDR3 DNA: TGTGCCGGGACCTTTGCGGGAATCCCTCCAGAGACCCAGTACTTC
D gene: NA; V gene: TRBV7-9; clone size: NA; J gene: TRBJ1-2; CDR3 length: 13; CDR3 protein: CASSFGVNYGYTF; CDR3 DNA: TGTGCCAGCAGCTTCGGGGTTAACTATGGCTACACCTTC
D gene: TRBD1; V gene: TRBV7-2; clone size: few; J gene: TRBJ1-1; CDR3 length: 15; CDR3 protein: CASSLAIQGSTEAFF; CDR3 DNA: TGTGCCAGCAGCTTAGCAATACAGGGGAGCACTGAAGCTTTCTTT
D gene: TRBD2; V gene: TRBV10-2; clone size: once; J gene: TRBJ2-5; CDR3 length: 16; CDR3 protein: CASSEPRTSGGETQYF; CDR3 DNA: TGCGCCAGCAGTGAGCCAAGGACTAGCGGGGGGGAGACCCAGTACTTC
D gene: NA; V gene: TRBV2; clone size: NA; J gene: TRBJ1-5; CDR3 length: 14; CDR3 protein: CASSELGGNQPQHF; CDR3 DNA: TGTGCCAGCAGTGAACTCGGGGGAAATCAGCCCCAGCATTTT
D gene: TRBD1; V gene: TRBV30; clone size: NA; J gene: TRBJ1-1; CDR3 length: 14; CDR3 protein: CAWITGGGFTEAFF; CDR3 DNA: TGTGCCTGGATTACAGGGGGCGGTTTCACTGAAGCTTTCTTT
D gene: TRBD1; V gene: TRBV5-4; clone size: NA; J gene: TRBJ1-2; CDR3 length: 15; CDR3 protein: CASSFWTGGTYGYTF; CDR3 DNA: TGTGCCAGCAGCTTTTGGACAGGGGGCACATATGGCTACACCTTC
D gene: NA; V gene: TRBV3-1/TRBV3-2; clone size: NA; J gene: TRBJ1-1; CDR3 length: 13; CDR3 protein: CASSRGEATEAFF; CDR3 DNA: TGTGCCAGCAGCCGGGGGGAGGCCACTGAAGCTTTCTTT
D gene: NA; V gene: TRBV4-1; clone size: NA; J gene: TRBJ2-6; CDR3 length: 18; CDR3 protein: CASSQLAGQSSGANVLTF; CDR3 DNA: TGCGCCAGCAGCCAATTGGCGGGGCAGAGCTCTGGGGCCAACGTCCTGACTTTC
D gene: TRBD2; V gene: TRBV6-5; clone size: NA; J gene: TRBJ2-2; CDR3 length: 15; CDR3 protein: CASRPSGGATGELFF; CDR3 DNA: TGTGCCAGCAGACCTAGCGGGGGGGCCACCGGGGAGCTGTTTTTT
D gene: NA; V gene: TRBV6-5; clone size: few; J gene: TRBJ2-1; CDR3 length: 12; CDR3 protein: CATLHINNEQFF; CDR3 DNA: TGTGCCACTCTTCACATCAACAATGAGCAGTTCTTC
D gene: TRBD1; V gene: TRBV27; clone size: few; J gene: TRBJ1-2; CDR3 length: 15; CDR3 protein: CASSPGQRVDYGYTF; CDR3 DNA: TGTGCCAGCTCTCCGGGACAGAGGGTTGACTATGGCTACACCTTC
D gene: NA; V gene: TRBV6-1; clone size: NA; J gene: TRBJ1-5; CDR3 length: 18; CDR3 protein: CASSEGLAMEGLYQPQHF; CDR3 DNA: TGTGCCAGCAGTGAAGGGCTTGCTATGGAGGGCCTCTATCAGCCCCAGCATTTT
D gene: NA; V gene: TRBV24-1; clone size: once; J gene: TRBJ1-1; CDR3 length: 18; CDR3 protein: CATSDLPPIMTGDTEAFF; CDR3 DNA: TGTGCCACCAGTGATTTGCCCCCTATTATGACAGGAGATACTGAAGCTTTCTTT
D gene: NA; V gene: TRBV12-5; clone size: NA; J gene: TRBJ2-5; CDR3 length: 12; CDR3 protein: CASGEEEETQYF; CDR3 DNA: TGTGCTAGTGGGGAGGAGGAAGAGACCCAGTACTTC
D gene: NA; V gene: TRBV19; clone size: NA; J gene: TRBJ1-2; CDR3 length: 16; CDR3 protein: CASSRTGLGSWKLYTF; CDR3 DNA: TGTGCCAGTAGCCGAACCGGACTGGGAAGTTGGAAGCTCTACACCTTC
D gene: NA; V gene: TRBV6-1; clone size: NA; J gene: TRBJ1-2; CDR3 length: 13; CDR3 protein: CASSEVTGYGYTF; CDR3 DNA: TGTGCCAGCAGTGAAGTAACAGGGTATGGCTACACCTTC
D gene: NA; V gene: TRBV5-1; clone size: NA; J gene: TRBJ1-6; CDR3 length: 13; CDR3 protein: CASSRDKNSPLHF; CDR3 DNA: TGCGCCAGCAGCCGGGATAAAAATTCACCCCTCCACTTT
D gene: NA; V gene: TRBV19; clone size: NA; J gene: TRBJ1-4; CDR3 length: 15; CDR3 protein: CASSINGRAAEKLFF; CDR3 DNA: TGTGCCAGTAGTATAAACGGCAGGGCCGCTGAAAAACTGTTTTTT
D gene: TRBD1; V gene: TRBV14; clone size: few; J gene: TRBJ1-2; CDR3 length: 14; CDR3 protein: CASSQGQGLGGYTF; CDR3 DNA: TGTGCCAGCAGCCAAGGACAGGGGCTAGGAGGCTACACCTTC